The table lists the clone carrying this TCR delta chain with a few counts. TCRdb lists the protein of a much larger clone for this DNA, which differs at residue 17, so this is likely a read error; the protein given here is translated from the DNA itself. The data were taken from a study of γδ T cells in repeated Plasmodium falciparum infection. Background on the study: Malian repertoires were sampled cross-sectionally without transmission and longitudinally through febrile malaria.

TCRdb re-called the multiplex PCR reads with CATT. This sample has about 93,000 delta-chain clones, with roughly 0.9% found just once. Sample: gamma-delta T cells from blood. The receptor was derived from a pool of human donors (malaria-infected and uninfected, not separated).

The CDR3 spells CACDIRRTPVKWGTDKPIF. DNA of the CDR3: TGTGCCTGTGACATTCGGAGGACTCCCGTGAAATGGGGCACCGATAAACCCATCTTT. The V gene call reads TRDV2; no J gene was called; no check of the table's D call, TRDD3, against the DNA was made. The CDR3 loop spans 19 amino acids. The V gene's germline CDR1 is GEAIGNYY and CDR2 EKD.